The clone carrying this T cell receptor beta chain was recorded only once. The data originate from a study of blood T cell repertoires in COVID-19. About the study: Acute-phase and convalescent COVID-19 samples originated in the United States, Italy and Spain. The cDNA or gDNA used as material had been derived from T cells, B-cell-depleted T cells, or PBMCs.

CDR3 size: 13 residues. Germline trimming cut 0 bases from V and 6 bases from J; bases unmatched to any gene: 2. Germline CDR1 and CDR2: LNHNV and YYDKDF (reference sequence). Original processing notes: Reference gene primer amplification yielded estimated nucleated cell counts. The assay was immunoSEQ multiplex PCR, and TCRdb's table has in-frame clones only and misses some. V and J calls and clone size are as listed in that table; D and trimming were resolved from the DNA. The top ten clones hold around a tenth of a sample with around 230,000 clones, 75% to 85% of them seen once. The source is a middle-aged man who had recovered from COVID-19. The V call is TRBV15, the J call TRBJ2-7, with 7 nucleotides matching TRBD2. What was sequenced was PBMCs or T cells enriched from blood (not recorded which). CDR3 sequence (DNA): TGTGCCACCAGCAGAGATGGGAGGGGCGAGCAGTACTTC. Its protein product is CATSRDGRGEQYF.